A selection of T cell receptor beta chains follows, all from one sample in a study of T cell changes during pregnancy in multiple sclerosis. Profiling relied on immunoSEQ multiplex PCR, and the TCRdb table lists in-frame clones only, not all of them. In the table there are about 40,000 clones, roughly 94% of which are singletons. The material sequenced was peripheral blood, taken in the third trimester of pregnancy. Receptors were obtained from a female donor with multiple sclerosis, enrolled in a pregnancy study. Both conserved end residues are trimmed from each CDR3.

CDR3 protein: ASSLDWGGETQY
J gene: TRBJ2-5
V gene: TRBV11-2

CDR3 protein: ASSLAGQGEAF
J gene: TRBJ1-1
V gene: TRBV11-3

CDR3 protein: AWSVQAGNTIY
J gene: TRBJ1-3
V gene: TRBV30

CDR3 protein: ASSLGTSGYSEQF
J gene: TRBJ2-1
V gene: TRBV6-4

CDR3 protein: ASTKGGEPRNEQF
J gene: TRBJ2-1
V gene: TRBV11-3

CDR3 protein: ASSLRGYEQY
J gene: TRBJ2-7
V gene: TRBV7-9

CDR3 protein: ASGPQGSRYGYT
J gene: TRBJ1-2
V gene: TRBV12-5

CDR3 protein: ASSPNSRSGNTIY
J gene: TRBJ1-3
V gene: TRBV18

CDR3 protein: AISENRVTNEKLF
J gene: TRBJ1-4
V gene: TRBV10-3

CDR3 protein: ASSSGQGGYT
J gene: TRBJ1-2
V gene: TRBV19

CDR3 protein: ASSYDRVEETQY
J gene: TRBJ2-5
V gene: TRBV28

CDR3 protein: ASSPRSGLAAETQY
J gene: TRBJ2-5
V gene: TRBV18

CDR3 protein: ASSFSSSVKGSPLH
J gene: TRBJ1-6
V gene: TRBV6-6

CDR3 protein: ASSLLASSYNEQF
J gene: TRBJ2-1
V gene: TRBV7-9

CDR3 protein: ASSYRSRPYEQY
J gene: TRBJ2-7
V gene: TRBV27

CDR3 protein: ASSDVKRGTVNTEAF
J gene: TRBJ1-1
V gene: TRBV6-4

CDR3 protein: ASTQGATGNTIY
J gene: TRBJ1-3
V gene: TRBV11-2

CDR3 protein: ASSFLRGEQY
J gene: TRBJ2-7
V gene: TRBV5-6

CDR3 protein: AIRPGTGYGYT
J gene: TRBJ1-2
V gene: TRBV10-3

CDR3 protein: ASSQDLGTVATNEKLF
J gene: TRBJ1-4
V gene: TRBV4-3

CDR3 protein: ASSEEGLAGITDTQY
J gene: TRBJ2-3
V gene: TRBV6-1

CDR3 protein: ASSSSGRQGEKLF
J gene: TRBJ1-4
V gene: TRBV25-1

CDR3 protein: ASGLARGHGYT
J gene: TRBJ1-2
V gene: TRBV12-5

CDR3 protein: ASSLAGAIDNEQF
J gene: TRBJ2-1
V gene: TRBV5-4

CDR3 protein: ASSFPGGRETQY
J gene: TRBJ2-5
V gene: TRBV5-1

CDR3 protein: ASSQVGTGGGEQY
J gene: TRBJ2-7
V gene: TRBV4-1

CDR3 protein: ASSYWRDSTQETQY
J gene: TRBJ2-5
V gene: TRBV6-6

CDR3 protein: ASSQPDRVYGYT
J gene: TRBJ1-2
V gene: TRBV7-2

CDR3 protein: ASSIRGGATGELF
J gene: TRBJ2-2
V gene: TRBV6-5

CDR3 protein: ASSMGAGAAGEQY
J gene: TRBJ2-7
V gene: TRBV19

CDR3 protein: AWSVGQGMNTEAF
J gene: TRBJ1-1
V gene: TRBV30

CDR3 protein: ASNSGRGYEQY
J gene: TRBJ2-7
V gene: TRBV6-1

CDR3 protein: ASSLGAGAAQETQY
J gene: TRBJ2-5
V gene: TRBV7-3

CDR3 protein: ASSLAPTGHYGYT
J gene: TRBJ1-2
V gene: TRBV7-9

CDR3 protein: AWSNRGRQQPQH
J gene: TRBJ1-5
V gene: TRBV30

CDR3 protein: ASRSYRGNQPQH
J gene: TRBJ1-5
V gene: TRBV19

CDR3 protein: ASSLTQPQGEQF
J gene: TRBJ2-1
V gene: TRBV7-3

CDR3 protein: ASSQLLGVNTEAF
J gene: TRBJ1-1
V gene: TRBV14

CDR3 protein: ASSLQPGQEANYGYT
J gene: TRBJ1-2
V gene: TRBV7-6

CDR3 protein: ASSFQQGGDEQY
J gene: TRBJ2-7
V gene: TRBV13

CDR3 protein: ASSLLSGTGGLNTEAF
J gene: TRBJ1-1
V gene: TRBV5-1

CDR3 protein: SVDGAGGSYEQY
J gene: TRBJ2-7
V gene: TRBV29-1

CDR3 protein: ASNDRDFTDTQY
J gene: TRBJ2-3
V gene: TRBV5-4

CDR3 protein: ASSAGVGNTIY
J gene: TRBJ1-3
V gene: TRBV19

CDR3 protein: ASSPLSGGGYNEQF
J gene: TRBJ2-1
V gene: TRBV18

CDR3 protein: AISEVATGSDEKLF
J gene: TRBJ1-4
V gene: TRBV10-3

CDR3 protein: AWSRGRGIPSSYNSPLH
J gene: TRBJ1-6
V gene: TRBV30

CDR3 protein: ASNEDRGGNQPQH
J gene: TRBJ1-5
V gene: TRBV21-1